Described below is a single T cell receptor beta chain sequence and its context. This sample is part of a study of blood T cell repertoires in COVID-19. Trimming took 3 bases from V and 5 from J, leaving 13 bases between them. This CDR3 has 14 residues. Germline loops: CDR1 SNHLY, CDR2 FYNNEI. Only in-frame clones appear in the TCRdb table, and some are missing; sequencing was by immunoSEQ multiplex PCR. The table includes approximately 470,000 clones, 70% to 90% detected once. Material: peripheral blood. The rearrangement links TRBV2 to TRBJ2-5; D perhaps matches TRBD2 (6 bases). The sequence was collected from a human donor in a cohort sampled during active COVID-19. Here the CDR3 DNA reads TGTGCCAGCAGTGATAGGGGAGGCCAGGAGACCCAGTACTTC. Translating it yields CASSDRGGQETQYF.